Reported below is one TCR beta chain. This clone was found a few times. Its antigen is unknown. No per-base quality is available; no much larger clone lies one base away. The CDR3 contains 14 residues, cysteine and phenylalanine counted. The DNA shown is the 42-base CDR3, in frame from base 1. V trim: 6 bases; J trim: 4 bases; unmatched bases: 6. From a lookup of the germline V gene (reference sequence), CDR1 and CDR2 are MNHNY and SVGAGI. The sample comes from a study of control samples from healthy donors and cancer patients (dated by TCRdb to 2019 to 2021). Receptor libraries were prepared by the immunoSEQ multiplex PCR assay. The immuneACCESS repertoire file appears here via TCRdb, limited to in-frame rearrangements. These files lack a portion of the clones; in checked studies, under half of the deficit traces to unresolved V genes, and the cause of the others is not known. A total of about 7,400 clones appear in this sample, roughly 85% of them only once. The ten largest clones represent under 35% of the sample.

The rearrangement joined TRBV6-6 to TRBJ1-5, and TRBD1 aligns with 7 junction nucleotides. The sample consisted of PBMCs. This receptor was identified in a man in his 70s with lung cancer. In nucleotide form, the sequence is TGTGCCAGCAGGCTTAGGACAGGAAATCAGCCCCAGCATTTT. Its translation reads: CASRLRTGNQPQHF.